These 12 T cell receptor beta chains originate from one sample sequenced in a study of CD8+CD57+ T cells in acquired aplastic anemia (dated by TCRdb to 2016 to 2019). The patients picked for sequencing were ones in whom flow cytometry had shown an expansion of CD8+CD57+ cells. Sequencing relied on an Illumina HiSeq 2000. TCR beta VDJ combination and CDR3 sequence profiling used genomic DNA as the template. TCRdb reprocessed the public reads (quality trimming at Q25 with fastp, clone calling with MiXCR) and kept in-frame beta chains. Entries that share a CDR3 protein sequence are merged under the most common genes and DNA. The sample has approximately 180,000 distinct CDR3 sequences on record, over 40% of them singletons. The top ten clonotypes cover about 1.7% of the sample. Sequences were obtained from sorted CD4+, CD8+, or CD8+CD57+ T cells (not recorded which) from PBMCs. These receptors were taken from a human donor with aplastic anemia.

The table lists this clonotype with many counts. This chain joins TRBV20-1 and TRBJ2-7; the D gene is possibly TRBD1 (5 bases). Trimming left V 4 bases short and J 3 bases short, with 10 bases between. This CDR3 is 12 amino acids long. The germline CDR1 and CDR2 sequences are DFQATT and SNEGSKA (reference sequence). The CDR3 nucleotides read TGCAGTGCTACAACCGACAGCTACGAGCAGTACTTC. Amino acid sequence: CSATTDSYEQYF.

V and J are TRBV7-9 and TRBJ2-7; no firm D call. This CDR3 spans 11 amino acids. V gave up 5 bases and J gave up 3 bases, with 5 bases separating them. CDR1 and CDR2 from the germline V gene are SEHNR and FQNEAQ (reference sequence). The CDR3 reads CASSENYEQYF. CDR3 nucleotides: TGTGCCAGCAGCGAAAACTACGAGCAGTACTTC.

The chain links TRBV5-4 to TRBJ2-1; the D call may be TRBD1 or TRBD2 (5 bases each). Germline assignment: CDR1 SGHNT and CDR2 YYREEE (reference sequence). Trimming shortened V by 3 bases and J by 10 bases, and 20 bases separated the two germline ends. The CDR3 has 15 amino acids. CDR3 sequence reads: CASSSGLALLGEQFF. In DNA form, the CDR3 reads TGTGCCAGCAGCTCGGGGCTAGCTCTGCTGGGGGAGCAGTTCTTC.

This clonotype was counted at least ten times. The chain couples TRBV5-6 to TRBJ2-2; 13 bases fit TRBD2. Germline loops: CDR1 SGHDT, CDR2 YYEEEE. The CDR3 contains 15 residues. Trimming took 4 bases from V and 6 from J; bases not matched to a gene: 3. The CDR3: CASSPLAGGSGELFF. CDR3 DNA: TGTGCCAGCAGCCCACTAGCGGGAGGGTCCGGGGAGCTGTTTTTT.

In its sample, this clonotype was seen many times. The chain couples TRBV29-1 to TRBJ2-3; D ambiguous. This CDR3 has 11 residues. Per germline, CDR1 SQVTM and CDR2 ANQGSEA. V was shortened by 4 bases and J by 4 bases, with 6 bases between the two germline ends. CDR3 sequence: CSVGEADTQYF. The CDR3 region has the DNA TGCAGCGTTGGAGAGGCAGATACGCAGTATTTT.

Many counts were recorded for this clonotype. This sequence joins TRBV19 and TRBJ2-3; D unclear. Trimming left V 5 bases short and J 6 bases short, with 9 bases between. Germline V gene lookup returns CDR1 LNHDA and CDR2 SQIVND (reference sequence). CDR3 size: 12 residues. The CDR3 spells CASSPFRDTQYF. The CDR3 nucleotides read TGTGCCAGTAGTCCTTTCAGGGATACGCAGTATTTT.

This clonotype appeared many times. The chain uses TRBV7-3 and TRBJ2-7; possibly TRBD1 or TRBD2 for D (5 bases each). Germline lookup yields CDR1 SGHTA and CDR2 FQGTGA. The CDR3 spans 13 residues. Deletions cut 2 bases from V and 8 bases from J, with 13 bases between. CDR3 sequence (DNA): TGTGCCAGCAGCTTATTAGGGGACCGCCAGCAGTACTTC. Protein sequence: CASSLLGDRQQYF.

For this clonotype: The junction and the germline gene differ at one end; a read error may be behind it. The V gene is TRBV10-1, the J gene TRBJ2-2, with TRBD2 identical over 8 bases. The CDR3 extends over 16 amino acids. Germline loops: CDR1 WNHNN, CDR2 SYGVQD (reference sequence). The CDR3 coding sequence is TGTGCCAGGGAGAGAGAGCGGGAGACTAACACCGGGGAGCTGTTTTTT. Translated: CARERERETNTGELFF.

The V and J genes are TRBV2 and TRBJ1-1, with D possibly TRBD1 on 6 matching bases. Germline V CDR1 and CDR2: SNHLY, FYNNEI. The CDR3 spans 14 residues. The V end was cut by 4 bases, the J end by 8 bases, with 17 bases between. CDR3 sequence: CASSVLMGGGEAFF. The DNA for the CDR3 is TGTGCCAGCAGTGTGTTGATGGGGGGGGGCGAAGCTTTCTTT.

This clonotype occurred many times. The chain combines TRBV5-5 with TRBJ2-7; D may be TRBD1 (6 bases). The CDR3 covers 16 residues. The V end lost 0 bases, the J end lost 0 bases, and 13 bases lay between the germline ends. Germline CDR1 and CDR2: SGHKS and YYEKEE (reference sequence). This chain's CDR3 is CASSLELRGSSYEQYF. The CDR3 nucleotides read TGTGCCAGCAGCTTGGAGTTAAGGGGGAGCTCCTACGAGCAGTACTTC.

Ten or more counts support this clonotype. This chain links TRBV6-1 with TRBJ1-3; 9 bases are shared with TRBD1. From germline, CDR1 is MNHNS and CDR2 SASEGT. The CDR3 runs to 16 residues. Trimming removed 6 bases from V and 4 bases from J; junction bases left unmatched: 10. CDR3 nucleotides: TGTGCCAGCAGAAGCCGGGACAGGGTGGTAGGAAACACCATATATTTT. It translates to CASRSRDRVVGNTIYF.

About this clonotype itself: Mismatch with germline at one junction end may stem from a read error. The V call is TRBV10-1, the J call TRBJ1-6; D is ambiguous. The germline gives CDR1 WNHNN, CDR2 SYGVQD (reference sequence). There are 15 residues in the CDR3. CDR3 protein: CASSPGSSDNSPLHF. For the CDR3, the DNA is TGCGCCAGCAGTCCCGGGAGCTCCGATAATTCACCCCTCCACTTT.